This entry is about one T cell receptor beta chain. No cognate antigen has been identified for it. No quality values exist for individual bases; no much larger clone is one base distant. The data belong to a study of CD8+CD57+ T cells in acquired aplastic anemia (dated 2018 in TCRdb). About the full investigation: A mean of roughly 2.9 ug of DNA, ranging from about 0.19 to 27.4 ug, was extracted from sorted CD4+ and CD8+ cells. Healthy donor samples averaged roughly 9.8 million reads for CD4+ and 11 million to 13 million for CD8+ cells.

TCR beta VDJ combination and CDR3 sequence profiling used genomic DNA as the template. An Illumina HiSeq 2000 was the platform used for TCR repertoire sequencing. The authors' analysis ran thus. TRBV/TRBJ rearrangement plots, CDR3 size and DJ length profiles, and Simpson's diversity index were used to evaluate the repertoires. The most abundant DNA sequence in the deep sequencing data was taken as the immunodominant clone. CDR3 amino acid sequences were screened for sharing across subjects and compared with published repertoires and the VDJdb database. TCRdb reprocessing: public reads trimmed at Q25 with fastp, clones called with MiXCR, in-frame beta chains kept. One record per CDR3 amino acid sequence lists the most common genes and DNA. For this entry, the V and J calls and clone size follow TCRdb and not the study's own pipeline. For this sample the table gives 200,000 to 250,000 distinct CDR3 sequences, of which 61% were detected only once. The ten largest clones capture around 28% of the sample.

The investigation overall reported the following: Patients and healthy controls showed no significant difference in CD8+ Simpson's diversity (P=0.060). Although 25 to 30 CD8+ CDR3 sequences were shared by patients and controls, these sequences appeared highly expressed in patients and within the immunodominant clones of patients.

The germline V gene (reference sequence) specifies SGHNT as CDR1 and YYREEE as CDR2. From its cysteine to its phenylalanine, the CDR3 spans 15 amino acids. Here the CDR3 DNA is all that survives: 45 bases in frame from base 1. V and J are truncated by 4 bases and 6 bases respectively, leaving an intervening sequence of 14 bases. In the study, sorted CD4+ and CD8+ blood T cells from patients with severe aplastic anemia and from healthy subjects underwent deep sequencing of TCR repertoires. Ficoll-Paque density gradient centrifugation was used to isolate peripheral blood mononuclear cells. Before DNA was extracted, CD4+ and CD8+ T cells were sorted using either FACS or magnetic beads.

The chain links TRBV5-4 with TRBJ1-6; the D gene remains uncertain. Material for sequencing was sorted CD4+, CD8+, or CD8+CD57+ T cells (not recorded which) from PBMCs. The TCR comes from a human donor in good health. The CDR3 amino acid sequence is: CASSPVRGANSPLHF. DNA sequence: TGTGCCAGCAGCCCCGTCCGGGGTGCTAATTCACCCCTCCACTTT.